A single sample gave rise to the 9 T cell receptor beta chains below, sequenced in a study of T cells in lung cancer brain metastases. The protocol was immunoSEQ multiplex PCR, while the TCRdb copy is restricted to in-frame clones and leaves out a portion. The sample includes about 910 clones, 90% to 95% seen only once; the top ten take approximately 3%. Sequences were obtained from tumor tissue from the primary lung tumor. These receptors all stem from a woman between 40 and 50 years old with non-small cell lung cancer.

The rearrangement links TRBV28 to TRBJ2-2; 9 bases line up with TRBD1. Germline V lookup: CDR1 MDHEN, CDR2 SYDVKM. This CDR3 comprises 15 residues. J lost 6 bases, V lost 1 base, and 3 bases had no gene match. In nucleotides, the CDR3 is TGTGCCAGCAGTTTATCCGGGACAGGGTCCGGGGAGCTGTTTTTT. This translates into CASSLSGTGSGELFF.

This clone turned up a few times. CDR3: CASSWKLARPYEQYF. For the CDR3, the DNA is TGTGCCAGTAGTTGGAAACTAGCGAGACCCTACGAGCAGTACTTC. J is TRBJ2-7 and V is TRBV19; 7 bases match TRBD2. The CDR3 has 15 residues. V shed 5 bases and J 2 bases; nucleotides not matched to a gene: 9. In germline, CDR1 is LNHDA, CDR2 SQIVND (reference sequence).

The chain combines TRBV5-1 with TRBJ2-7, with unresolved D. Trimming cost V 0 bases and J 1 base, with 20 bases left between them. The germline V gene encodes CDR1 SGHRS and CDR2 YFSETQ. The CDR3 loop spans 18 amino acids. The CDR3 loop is CASSLDFGGRINSYEQYF. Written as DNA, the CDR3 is TGCGCCAGCAGCTTGGATTTTGGCGGACGGATTAATTCCTACGAGCAGTACTTC.

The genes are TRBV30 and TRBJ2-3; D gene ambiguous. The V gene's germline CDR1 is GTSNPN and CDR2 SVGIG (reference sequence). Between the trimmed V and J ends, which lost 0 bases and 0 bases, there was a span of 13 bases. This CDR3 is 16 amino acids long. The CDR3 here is CAWSVGFAPSTDTQYF. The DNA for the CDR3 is TGTGCCTGGAGTGTGGGCTTTGCTCCTAGCACAGATACGCAGTATTTT.

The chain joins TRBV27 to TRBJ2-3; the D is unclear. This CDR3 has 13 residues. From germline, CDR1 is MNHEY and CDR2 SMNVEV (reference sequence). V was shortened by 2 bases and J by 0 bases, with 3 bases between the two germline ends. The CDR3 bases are TGTGCCAGCAGTTTAGGAAGCACAGATACGCAGTATTTT. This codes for CASSLGSTDTQYF.

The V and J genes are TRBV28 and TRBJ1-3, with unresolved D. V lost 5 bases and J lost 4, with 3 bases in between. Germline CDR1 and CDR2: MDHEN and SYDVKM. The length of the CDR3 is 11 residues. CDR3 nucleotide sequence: TGTGCCAGCAGTCCCGGAAACACCATATATTTT. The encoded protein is CASSPGNTIYF.

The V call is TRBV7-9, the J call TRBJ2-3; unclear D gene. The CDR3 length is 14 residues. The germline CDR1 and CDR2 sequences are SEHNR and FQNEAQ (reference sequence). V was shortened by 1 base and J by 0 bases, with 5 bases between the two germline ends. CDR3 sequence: CASSLGSSTDTQYF. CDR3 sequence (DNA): TGTGCCAGCAGCTTAGGTTCGAGCACAGATACGCAGTATTTT.

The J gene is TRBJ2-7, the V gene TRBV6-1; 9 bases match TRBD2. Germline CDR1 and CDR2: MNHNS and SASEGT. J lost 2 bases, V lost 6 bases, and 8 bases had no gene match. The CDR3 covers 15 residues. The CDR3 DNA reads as TGTGCCAGCAGCCCGGCAGCGGGAGGTGCCTACGAGCAGTACTTC. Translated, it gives CASSPAAGGAYEQYF.

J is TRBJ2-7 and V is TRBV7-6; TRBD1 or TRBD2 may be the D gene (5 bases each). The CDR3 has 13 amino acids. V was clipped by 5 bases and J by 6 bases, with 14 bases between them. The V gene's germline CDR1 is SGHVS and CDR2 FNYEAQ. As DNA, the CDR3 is TGTGCCAGCAGCCCGGGACCCCTAGTCGAGCAGTACTTC. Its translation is CASSPGPLVEQYF.